This T cell receptor beta chain was retrieved from a study of brain metastases from non-small cell lung cancer. V was trimmed by 2 bases and J by 3 bases, leaving 8 bases between them. Germline CDR1 MNHNS, CDR2 SASEGT. CDR3 length: 13 amino acids. To note about this clone: As yet, its antigen is unknown.

Method: immunoSEQ multiplex PCR; TCRdb's copy keeps in-frame clones and lacks some. The sample contains about 1,500 clones, roughly 77% of which appear only once. Study results and limitations: Compared with their matched primary tumors, around 60% of brain metastases showed expanded T-cell clones.

Sequenced input: primary lung tumor tissue. This TCR derives from a donor aged 40 or over with non-small cell lung cancer. The chain employs TRBV6-1 and TRBJ2-7, with D uncertain. CDR3 bases: TGTGCCAGCAGTGAATTTCTAAACTACGAGCAGTACTTC. This encodes CASSEFLNYEQYF.